These 25 T cell receptor beta chains share one sample of origin, sequenced in a study of post-analysis software for immune sequencing data. Regarding the study as a whole: TRBV segments more frequent in patients than in controls numbered five and included TRBV5-6, TRBV5-1 and TRBV20-1.

Incorporated into the TCR beta cDNA libraries were unique molecular identifiers, which served to reduce PCR and sequencing biases. TCRdb re-called the PCR reads through MiXCR, storing one row per CDR3 protein. The sample carries fewer than 850,000 distinct CDR3 sequences, roughly 30% recorded once. No antigens are known for them. Sequencing input: blood. The receptors here all came from a girl between 5 and 17 years old with multiple sclerosis.

The gene calls are TRBV7-6 and TRBJ1-2; D remains ambiguous. V was clipped by 1 base and J by 6 bases, with 9 bases between them. In germline, CDR1 is SGHVS, CDR2 FNYEAQ. CDR3 length: 13 residues. The chain's CDR3 is CASSLGPAHGYTF. Here the CDR3 DNA reads TGTGCCAGCAGCTTAGGGCCAGCACATGGCTACACCTTC.

This chain joins TRBV7-2 and TRBJ1-5, with D possibly TRBD1 on 6 matching bases. Germline values: CDR1 SGHTA, CDR2 FQGNSA. Trimming pared 4 bases from V and 6 bases from J, leaving 19 bases between. The CDR3 runs 16 residues. CDR3 protein: CASSSGGGLGSQPQHF. The CDR3, as DNA: TGTGCCAGCAGCTCCGGCGGGGGCCTTGGGAGTCAGCCCCAGCATTTT.

This clonotype came up a few times. The chain has TRBV20-1 and TRBJ2-3; D gene unclear. Germline-derived CDR1 and CDR2 are DFQATT and SNEGSKA (reference sequence). V gave up 5 bases and J gave up 0 bases, with 12 bases separating them. The CDR3 is made up of 14 amino acids. CDR3 sequence (DNA): TGCAGTGCTTACAAGACGGGTAGCACAGATACGCAGTATTTT. Translating it yields CSAYKTGSTDTQYF.

The chain links TRBV6-1 to TRBJ1-2; D possibly corresponds to TRBD1 (6 bases). Trimming cost V 7 bases and J 6 bases, with 21 bases left between them. The CDR3 is 15 residues long. Germline V gives CDR1 MNHNS, CDR2 SASEGT. DNA for the CDR3: TGTGCCAGCATCGATACGGGGGGCCCCTTCGATGGCTACACCTTC. This codes for CASIDTGGPFDGYTF.

In its sample, this clonotype was seen a few times. The chain has TRBV7-2 and TRBJ2-1; perhaps TRBD2 as D (5 bases). The CDR3 covers 17 residues. The germline V and J ends were trimmed by 1 base and 3 bases, with 16 bases remaining between them. Germline V gene lookup returns CDR1 SGHTA and CDR2 FQGNSA. The CDR3 bases are TGTGCCAGCAGCTTAGTTCTTAAGGTACGGGACTACAATGAGCAGTTCTTC. It specifies CASSLVLKVRDYNEQFF. The variable domain in full, with the rest retrieved from reference TRBV7-2 and TRBJ2-1, is GAGVSQSPSNKVTEKGKDVELRCDPISGHTALYWYRQSLGQGLEFLIYFQGNSAPDKSGLPSDRFSAERTGGSVSTLTIQRTQQEDSAVYLCASSLVLKVRDYNEQFFGPGTRLTVL.

About this clonotype itself: The conserved phenylalanine or tryptophan is not found at the CDR3 terminus, so this likely reflects a read error. The chain carries TRBV28 and TRBJ2-5; TRBD2 matches at 9 bases. V lost 4 bases and J lost 5; bases outside the gene matches: 5. This CDR3 has 14 amino acids. From germline, CDR1 is MDHEN and CDR2 SYDVKM. The CDR3 DNA follows: TGTGCCAGCAGTTGGGCGGGGGGGCGTGAGACCCAGTACGTC. It translates to CASSWAGGRETQYV.

The J gene is TRBJ2-1, the V gene TRBV20-1; TRBD2 matches at 10 bases. From germline, CDR1 is DFQATT and CDR2 SNEGSKA (reference sequence). V lost 3 bases to trimming and J lost 7 bases; unmatched junction nucleotides: 3. The CDR3 is 13 residues long. CDR3 DNA: TGCAGTGCTAGCCTAGCGGGAGTAAATGAGCAGTTCTTC. Its translation is CSASLAGVNEQFF.

Only a few counts were recorded for this clonotype. The chain uses TRBV20-1 and TRBJ2-1, with D unresolved. Trimming stripped 6 bases from V and 7 bases from J, with 13 bases between. The CDR3 sequence is 12 residues long. Germline V CDR1 and CDR2: DFQATT, SNEGSKA (reference sequence). CDR3 loop: CSAKRRVNEQFF. CDR3 in DNA: TGCAGTGCAAAAAGACGAGTAAATGAGCAGTTCTTC.

CDR3 protein: CASSLRQGLAKNIQYF. The CDR3 DNA sequence: TGTGCCAGCAGCTTAAGACAGGGGTTAGCCAAAAACATTCAGTACTTC. The chain joins TRBV7-8 to TRBJ2-4, with 8 nucleotides matching TRBD1. With V trimmed by 2 bases and J by 0 bases, 3 bases remained unmatched. Germline CDR1 is SGHVS and CDR2 is FQNEAQ. CDR3 length: 16 residues. The variable domain in full, completed from reference TRBV7-8 and TRBJ2-4, reads GAGVSQSPRYKVAKRGQDVALRCDPISGHVSLFWYQQALGQGPEFLTYFQNEAQLDKSGLPSDRFFAERPEGSVSTLKIQRTQQEDSAVYLCASSLRQGLAKNIQYFGAGTRLSVL.

A remark on this clonotype: Sequence at one end of the junction differs from germline and may be a read error. The rearrangement links TRBV5-1 to TRBJ1-1, with 8 bases lining up with TRBD1. The CDR3 covers 13 residues. Germline values: CDR1 SGHRS, CDR2 YFSETQ. The CDR3 reads CANSWTGSPEAFF. The CDR3 region has the DNA TGCGCCAACAGCTGGACAGGGTCGCCTGAAGCTTTCTTT.

The V gene is TRBV28, the J gene TRBJ2-6; TRBD1 or TRBD2 may be the D gene (6 bases each). Germline CDR1 and CDR2: MDHEN and SYDVKM. The ends were cut back, 7 bases at V and 4 bases at J, with 14 bases in the middle. This CDR3 contains 15 residues. CDR3 nucleotides: TGTGCCAGCACGCCTACAGGGAGGGGGGCCAACGTCCTGACTTTC. Amino acids: CASTPTGRGANVLTF.

In its sample, this clonotype was seen a few times. The chain employs TRBV24-1 and TRBJ2-1; a possible D gene is TRBD2 (5 bases). This CDR3 is built from 11 residues. The ends were cut back, 4 bases at V and 13 bases at J, with 10 bases in the middle. Germline-derived CDR1 and CDR2 are KGHDR and SFDVKD. CDR3 DNA: TGTGCCACCAGTGAAATCGGGGTCCAGTTCTTC. It yields the protein CATSEIGVQFF.

The chain employs TRBV4-3 and TRBJ2-3, with D unresolved. The CDR3 length is 15 residues. Germline V CDR1 and CDR2: LGHNA, YSLEER. Between the trimmed V and J ends, which lost 0 bases and 4 bases, there was a span of 11 bases. CDR3 coding DNA: TGCGCCAGCAGCCAAGACGGTTCGGTGGCAGATACGCAGTATTTT. This encodes CASSQDGSVADTQYF.

Regarding this clonotype: A read error is possible here, since a much larger clone lies one base away. The chain is built from TRBV4-3 and TRBJ2-7; TRBD1 aligns across 11 bases. Germline-derived CDR1 and CDR2 are LGHNA and YSLEER. This CDR3 contains 15 residues. CDR3 nucleotide sequence: TGCGCCAGCAGCCAAGTAGGGACAGGGGGACTCGAGCGGTACTTC. Amino acids: CASSQVGTGGLERYF.

This clonotype was seen more than once but under ten times. The gene calls are TRBV7-2 and TRBJ1-6; TRBD1 matches 9 bases. The ends lost 5 bases at V and 10 bases at J; junction bases unmatched: 6. CDR3 length equals 14 residues. Germline CDR1 and CDR2: SGHTA and FQGNSA. This CDR3 reads CASSRDRENSPLHF. CDR3 DNA: TGTGCCAGCAGCCGGGACAGGGAGAACTCACCCCTCCACTTT.

The CDR3, as DNA: TGCGCCAGCAGCCAACCCGGGACCGAGGACTTTAACACCGGGGAGCTGTTTTTT. Protein: CASSQPGTEDFNTGELFF. This rearrangement joins TRBV4-3 to TRBJ2-2; D is perhaps TRBD1 or TRBD2 (5 bases each). Germline CDR1 and CDR2: LGHNA and YSLEER. Trimming stripped 2 bases from V and 2 bases from J, with 18 bases between. The CDR3 runs to 18 residues.

The chain links TRBV11-3 to TRBJ2-4; 7 bases are shared with TRBD1. V was clipped by 4 bases and J by 2 bases; unmatched bases: 5. The CDR3 sequence is 15 residues long. The germline gives CDR1 SGHNT, CDR2 YENEEA. The CDR3 loop is CASSYDRAPKNIQYF. The CDR3 DNA reads as TGTGCCAGCAGCTACGACAGGGCCCCCAAAAACATTCAGTACTTC.

The chain recombines TRBV10-2 with TRBJ2-7; the match to TRBD1 covers 8 bases. Trimming removed 3 bases from V and 1 base from J; junction bases left unmatched: 8. CDR3 length: 16 residues. Germline V gene data show CDR1 as WSHSY and CDR2 as SAAADI. The CDR3 region has the DNA TGCGCCAGCAGTGACAGGGGGCGCGTGGTATCCTACGAGCAGTACTTC. Translating it yields CASSDRGRVVSYEQYF.

The chain's CDR3 is CASSLGTGDLQDTQYF. CDR3 nucleotides: TGCGCCAGCAGCTTGGGGACAGGGGATTTACAAGATACGCAGTATTTT. The V call is TRBV5-1, the J call TRBJ2-3; 9 bases line up with TRBD1. CDR1 and CDR2 from the germline V gene are SGHRS and YFSETQ. The CDR3 contains 16 residues. The J segment lost 5 bases and the V segment lost 0 bases, leaving 7 bases of the junction unmatched.

This clonotype showed up just a few times. The chain has TRBV10-3 and TRBJ2-1; D perhaps matches TRBD1 (6 bases). Germline CDR1 is ENHRY and CDR2 is SYGVKD. This CDR3 region has 15 residues. V was clipped by 4 bases and J by 4 bases, with 14 bases between them. In DNA form, the CDR3 reads TGTGCCATCAGTGCGGACAGCCTACCATACAATGAGCAGTTCTTC. It yields the protein CAISADSLPYNEQFF.

A few counts support this clonotype. The chain has TRBV11-1 and TRBJ1-6; a weak D match, TRBD1 (6 bases). The CDR3 is 14 amino acids. CDR1 is SGHAT, CDR2 FQDESV, per germline (reference sequence). Trimming took off 2 bases at V and 8 bases at J, with 10 bases between the two ends. The CDR3 nucleotides are TGTGCCAGCAGCTTAATCAGGGGTCATTCACCCCTCCACTTT. Its translation: CASSLIRGHSPLHF. Complete variable domain (other parts from reference TRBV11-1 and TRBJ1-6): EAEVAQSPRYKITEKSQAVAFWCDPISGHATLYWYRQILGQGPELLVQFQDESVVDDSQLPKDRFSAERLKGVDSTLKIQPAELGDSAMYLCASSLIRGHSPLHFGNGTRLTVT.

The chain recombines TRBV29-1 with TRBJ2-2; D is unclear. This CDR3 comprises 11 residues. Germline V gene sequence: CDR1 SQVTM, CDR2 ANQGSEA. The V end lost 4 bases, the J end lost 6 bases, and 6 bases lay between the germline ends. In DNA form, the CDR3 reads TGCAGCGTTGGGTGGGCCGGGGAGCTGTTTTTT. Protein: CSVGWAGELFF.

This clonotype was observed a handful of times. This sequence joins TRBV27 and TRBJ2-5; 10 bases are a match to TRBD2. The CDR3 covers 20 residues. V was pared by 10 bases and J by 5 bases, with 28 bases of the junction left unmatched. Germline V CDR1 and CDR2: MNHEY, SMNVEV (reference sequence). CDR3 coding DNA: TGTGCCACCACTCTGACGGCTAGCGGGAGAATGCTCACGGATCAGGAGACCCAGTACTTC. Protein product: CATTLTASGRMLTDQETQYF.

The chain combines TRBV9 with TRBJ1-2, with unresolved D. Germline V CDR1 and CDR2: SGDLS, YYNGEE. Trimming removed 0 bases from V and 4 bases from J, with 4 bases in between. There are 12 residues in the CDR3. CDR3 protein: CASSVGTYGYTF. The CDR3 nucleotides are TGTGCCAGCAGCGTAGGTACCTATGGCTACACCTTC. Variable domain in full (rest from reference TRBV9 and TRBJ1-2): DSGVTQTPKHLITATGQRVTLRCSPRSGDLSVYWYQQSLDQGLQFLIQYYNGEERAKGNILERFSAQQFPDLHSELNLSSLELGDSALYFCASSVGTYGYTFGSGTRLTVV.

V usage is TRBV20-1 and J usage is TRBJ2-5, with D perhaps assigned TRBD1 or TRBD2 (5 bases each). Between the trimmed V and J ends, which lost 0 bases and 5 bases, there was a span of 13 bases. The CDR3 runs 14 residues. Germline lookup yields CDR1 DFQATT and CDR2 SNEGSKA (reference sequence). The CDR3 loop reads CSARELAEGETQYF. CDR3 nucleotide sequence: TGCAGTGCTAGAGAGCTAGCAGAGGGGGAGACCCAGTACTTC.